Below, 4 T cell receptor beta chains from the same sample are listed, as sequenced in a study of blood T cell repertoires in COVID-19. Repertoires were generated with immunoSEQ multiplex PCR, while TCRdb's copy carries only in-frame clones and drops some. Seen here are 70,000 to 100,000 clones, 88% observed once, and the top ten hold around 4.5%. Sequenced: peripheral blood. The receptors come from a woman aged 80 or over with active COVID-19.

The J gene is TRBJ2-3, the V gene TRBV6-5, with D perhaps matching TRBD1 (6 bases). The CDR3 covers 15 residues. Germline V lookup: CDR1 MNHEY, CDR2 SVGAGI. V was clipped by 2 bases and J by 4 bases, with 13 bases between them. The CDR3 DNA reads TGTGCCAGCAGTTACATAGGACAGAAGTCAGATACGCAGTATTTT. Its protein product is CASSYIGQKSDTQYF.

This clone was recorded only once. The genes are TRBV10-3 and TRBJ2-1; the match to TRBD2 covers 13 bases. This CDR3 is built from 17 residues. CDR1 is ENHRY and CDR2 is SYGVKD in the germline V gene. Trimming removed 4 bases from V and 7 bases from J; junction bases left unmatched: 10. The CDR3 is CAISAHRTSGSQNEQFF. CDR3 in DNA: TGTGCCATCAGTGCCCATCGGACTAGCGGGAGTCAAAATGAGCAGTTCTTC.

This chain links TRBV5-1 with TRBJ2-1, with TRBD2 matching 13 bases. The CDR3 is made up of 18 amino acids. In germline, CDR1 is SGHRS, CDR2 YFSETQ. Germline trimming cut 4 bases from V and 0 bases from J; bases unmatched to any gene: 7. The CDR3 DNA sequence: TGCGCCAGCAGCCAGGGGACTAGCGGGGCGATCTCCTACAATGAGCAGTTCTTC. Residues: CASSQGTSGAISYNEQFF. Supplemented by reference TRBV5-1 and TRBJ2-1, the full variable domain reads KAGVTQTPRYLIKTRGQQVTLSCSPISGHRSVSWYQQTPGQGLQFLFEYFSETQRNKGNFPGRFSGRQFSNSRSEMNVSTLELGDSALYLCASSQGTSGAISYNEQFFGPGTRLTVL.

The sample holds a few counts of this clone. J is TRBJ2-5 and V is TRBV6-5; D is ambiguous. The CDR3 is 10 amino acids. V was shortened by 7 bases and J by 5 bases, with 5 bases between the two germline ends. From germline, CDR1 is MNHEY and CDR2 SVGAGI. Here the CDR3 reads CASISETQYF. The CDR3 region has the DNA TGTGCCAGCATCTCGGAGACCCAGTACTTC.